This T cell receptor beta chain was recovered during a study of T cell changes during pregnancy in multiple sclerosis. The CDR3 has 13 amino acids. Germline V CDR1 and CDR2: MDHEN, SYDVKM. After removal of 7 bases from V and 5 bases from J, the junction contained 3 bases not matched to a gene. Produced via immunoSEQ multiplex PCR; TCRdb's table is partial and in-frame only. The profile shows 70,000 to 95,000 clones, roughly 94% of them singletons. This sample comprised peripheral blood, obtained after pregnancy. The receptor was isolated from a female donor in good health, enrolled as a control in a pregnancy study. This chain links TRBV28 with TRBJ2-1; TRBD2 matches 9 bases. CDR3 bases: TGTGCCAGCAACGCGGGAGGGGACAATGAGCAGTTCTTC. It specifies CASNAGGDNEQFF.